This T cell receptor beta chain appears in the sequencing data of a study of CD4 and CD8 cells across lung adenocarcinoma regions. A single record per CDR3 protein comes from TCRdb applying MiXCR to the PCR reads. The profile covers 20,000 to 25,000 distinct CDR3 sequences, with under 65% appearing a single time and 20% to 25% taken by the ten largest. The CDR3 covers 15 residues. Germline V gives CDR1 ENHRY, CDR2 SYGVKD. Only one count was recorded for this clonotype. One end of the junction varies from germline; a read error may be responsible. Localized lung adenocarcinoma, a non-small cell lung cancer, affected the donors.

Specimen: CD4+ T cells from the center of a lung tumor. V usage is TRBV10-3 and J usage is TRBJ2-2; D remains unclear. This receptor was identified in a male donor with lung adenocarcinoma. The CD4 and CD8 labels of this study may be unreliable. The DNA for the CDR3 is TGTGCCCTCAGCCTCCAGGCCGGAATTCCCGGGGAGCTGTTTTTT. Translation: CALSLQAGIPGELFF.